This T cell receptor beta chain was obtained from a study of blood T cells in healthy people across ages. Using a J-beta primer mix together with a sample-barcoded 5' primer, a second PCR was run for about 6 to 12 cycles. Using its own MiXCR run on the 5' RACE reads, TCRdb lists one record per CDR3 protein. The sample records about 1.8 million distinct CDR3 sequences, about 50% being singletons. Turning to this clonotype: Its antigen is not identified.

Study-level points and caveats: Compared with aged donors, long-lived donors showed fewer expanded clones, suggesting selection.

Germline-derived CDR1 and CDR2 are SEHNR and FQNEAQ (reference sequence). Trimming left V 5 bases short and J 5 bases short, with 12 bases between. The CDR3 contains 13 residues. Sequenced material: blood. The sequence came from a middle-aged woman in good health. The chain combines TRBV7-9 with TRBJ2-5, with D possibly TRBD1 on 5 matching bases. The CDR3 region is CASSRQIGETQYF. In DNA form, the CDR3 reads TGTGCCAGCAGCCGACAGATCGGGGAGACCCAGTACTTC.